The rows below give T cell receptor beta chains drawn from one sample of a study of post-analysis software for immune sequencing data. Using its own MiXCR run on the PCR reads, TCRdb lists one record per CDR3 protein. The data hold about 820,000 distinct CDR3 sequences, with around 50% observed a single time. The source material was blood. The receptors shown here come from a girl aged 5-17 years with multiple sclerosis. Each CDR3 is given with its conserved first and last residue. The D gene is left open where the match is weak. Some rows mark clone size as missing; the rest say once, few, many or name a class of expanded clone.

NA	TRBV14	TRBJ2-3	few	CASSQYDISAGDPTDTQYF	TGTGCCAGCAGCCAATACGATATTTCGGCAGGGGACCCCACAGATACGCAGTATTTT
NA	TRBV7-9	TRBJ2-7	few	CATDKASGATYEQYF	TGTGCCACCGACAAGGCGTCAGGGGCCACCTACGAGCAGTACTTC
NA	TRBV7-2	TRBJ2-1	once	CASSFRPQTGYNEQFF	TGTGCCAGCAGCTTTCGGCCTCAAACAGGGTACAATGAGCAGTTCTTC
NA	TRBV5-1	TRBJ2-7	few	CASSFRSRSSGHEQYF	TGCGCCAGCAGCTTCCGCAGCAGGAGTAGTGGCCACGAGCAGTACTTT
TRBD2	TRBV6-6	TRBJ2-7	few	CASSYYLSGRAVYEQYF	TGTGCCAGCAGTTACTACCTTAGCGGGAGGGCCGTCTACGAGCAGTACTTC
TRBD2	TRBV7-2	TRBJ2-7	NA	CASSFLGLALHSYEQYF	TGTGCCAGCAGCTTCCTAGGACTAGCCCTACACTCCTACGAGCAGTACTTC
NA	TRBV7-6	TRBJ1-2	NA	CASSLEQGSGYTF	TGTGCCAGCAGCTTAGAACAGGGAAGTGGCTACACCTTC
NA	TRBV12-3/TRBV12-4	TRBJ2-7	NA	CASSIASTGNDEQYF	TGTGCCAGCAGTATCGCGAGCACAGGGAACGACGAGCAGTACTTC
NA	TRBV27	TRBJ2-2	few	CASSSGGELFF	TGTGCCAGCAGTTCAGGAGGGGAGCTGTTTTTT
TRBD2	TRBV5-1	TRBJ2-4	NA	CASSPGLAGGFAENIQYF	TGCGCCAGCAGCCCCGGACTAGCGGGAGGTTTTGCCGAAAACATTCAGTACTTC
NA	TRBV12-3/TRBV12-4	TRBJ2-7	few	CASSRRDGSYEQYF	TGTGCCAGCAGTCGCAGGGACGGCTCCTACGAGCAGTACTTC
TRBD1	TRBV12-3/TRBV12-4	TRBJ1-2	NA	CAIQGNYGYTF	TGTGCCATACAGGGGAACTATGGCTACACCTTC
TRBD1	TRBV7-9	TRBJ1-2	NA	CASSPTMGQGNSGYTF	TGTGCCAGCAGCCCCACGATGGGACAGGGTAATAGTGGCTACACCTTC
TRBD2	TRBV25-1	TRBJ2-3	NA	CASSDTTRGNTQYF	TGTGCCAGCAGTGATACAACGCGGGGGAATACGCAGTATTTT
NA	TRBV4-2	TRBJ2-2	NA	CASSQDGSNTGELFF	TGTGCCAGCAGCCAAGATGGATCGAACACCGGGGAGCTGTTTTTT
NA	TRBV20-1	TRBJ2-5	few	CSARLVVQQETQYF	TGCAGTGCTAGACTTGTAGTTCAACAAGAGACCCAGTACTTC
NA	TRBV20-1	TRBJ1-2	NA	CSAALRAAKSNYGYTF	TGCAGTGCCGCGTTGCGGGCAGCTAAATCTAACTATGGCTACACCTTC
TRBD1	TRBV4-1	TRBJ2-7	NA	CASSQAPGQSSYEQYF	TGCGCCAGCAGCCAGGCACCGGGACAGAGCTCCTACGAGCAGTACTTC
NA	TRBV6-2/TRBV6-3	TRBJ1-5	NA	CASKFTWGNDQPQHF	TGTGCCAGCAAATTTACATGGGGCAACGATCAGCCCCAGCATTTT
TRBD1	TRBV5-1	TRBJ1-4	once	CASSAGQATNEKLFF	TGCGCCAGCAGCGCGGGACAGGCAACTAATGAAAAACTGTTTTTT
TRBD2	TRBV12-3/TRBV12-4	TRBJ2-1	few	CASSFFLAGVGEQFF	TGTGCCAGCAGTTTCTTCCTAGCGGGGGTGGGTGAGCAGTTCTTC
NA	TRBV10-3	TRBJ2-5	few	CAISESRAGSQETQYF	TGTGCCATCAGTGAGTCCCGGGCGGGGAGCCAAGAGACCCAGTACTTC
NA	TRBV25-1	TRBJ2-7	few	CASSGRLSRISYEQYF	TGTGCCAGCAGTGGCCGCTTGTCCCGAATCTCCTACGAGCAGTACTTC
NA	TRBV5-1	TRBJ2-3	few	CASSLGPSSTDTQYF	TGCGCCAGCAGCTTGGGACCGAGTAGCACAGATACGCAGTATTTT
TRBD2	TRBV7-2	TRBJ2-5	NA	CASSLAGLAGEETQYF	TGTGCCAGCAGCTTAGCGGGACTAGCGGGAGAAGAGACCCAGTACTTC
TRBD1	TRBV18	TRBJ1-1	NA	CASSDTGGADTEAFF	TGTGCCAGCTCAGATACAGGGGGCGCAGACACTGAAGCTTTCTTT
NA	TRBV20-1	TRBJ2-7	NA	CSAVSIYEQYF	TGCAGTGCTGTTAGTATCTACGAGCAGTACTTC
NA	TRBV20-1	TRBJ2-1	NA	CSAPWTNYNEQFF	TGCAGTGCCCCCTGGACTAACTACAATGAGCAGTTCTTC
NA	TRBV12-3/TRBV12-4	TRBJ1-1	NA	CASTKGHLNTEAFF	TGTGCCAGCACCAAAGGACACCTGAACACTGAAGCTTTCTTT